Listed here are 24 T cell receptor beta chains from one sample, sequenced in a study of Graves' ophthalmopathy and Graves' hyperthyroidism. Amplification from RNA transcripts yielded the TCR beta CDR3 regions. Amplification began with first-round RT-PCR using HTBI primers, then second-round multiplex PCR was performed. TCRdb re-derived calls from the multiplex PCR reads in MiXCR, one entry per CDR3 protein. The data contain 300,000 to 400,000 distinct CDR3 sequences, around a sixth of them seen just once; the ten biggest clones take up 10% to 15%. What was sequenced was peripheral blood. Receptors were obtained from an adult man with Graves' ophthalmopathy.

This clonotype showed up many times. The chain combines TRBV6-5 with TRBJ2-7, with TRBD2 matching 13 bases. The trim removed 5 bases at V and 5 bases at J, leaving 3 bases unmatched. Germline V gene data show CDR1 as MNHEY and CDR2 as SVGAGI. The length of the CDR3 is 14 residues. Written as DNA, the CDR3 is TGTGCCAGCAGTCGCGGGACTAGCGGGGACGAGCAGTACTTC. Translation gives CASSRGTSGDEQYF.

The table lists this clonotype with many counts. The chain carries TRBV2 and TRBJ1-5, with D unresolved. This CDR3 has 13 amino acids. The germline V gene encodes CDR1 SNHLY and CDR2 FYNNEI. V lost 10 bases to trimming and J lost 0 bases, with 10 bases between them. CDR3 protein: CATRDNSNQPQHF. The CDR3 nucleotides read TGTGCCACCAGAGACAATAGCAATCAGCCCCAGCATTTT. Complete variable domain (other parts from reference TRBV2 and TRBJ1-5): EPEVTQTPSHQVTQMGQEVILRCVPISNHLYFYWYRQILGQKVEFLVSFYNNEISEKSEIFDDQFSVERPDGSNFTLKIRSTKLEDSAMYFCATRDNSNQPQHFGDGTRLSIL.

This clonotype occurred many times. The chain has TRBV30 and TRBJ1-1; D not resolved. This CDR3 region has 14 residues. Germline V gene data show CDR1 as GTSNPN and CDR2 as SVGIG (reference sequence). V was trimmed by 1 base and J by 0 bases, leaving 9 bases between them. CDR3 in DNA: TGTGCCTGGAGTGGTCTTCTCATGAACACTGAAGCTTTCTTT. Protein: CAWSGLLMNTEAFF.

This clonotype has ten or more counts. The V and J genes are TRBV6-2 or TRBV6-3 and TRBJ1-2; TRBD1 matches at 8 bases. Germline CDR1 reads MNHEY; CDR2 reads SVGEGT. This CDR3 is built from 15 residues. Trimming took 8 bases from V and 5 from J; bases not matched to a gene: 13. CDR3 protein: CASRTGSQILYGYTF. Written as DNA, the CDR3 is TGTGCCAGCCGGACAGGGAGTCAAATCTTATATGGCTACACCTTC.

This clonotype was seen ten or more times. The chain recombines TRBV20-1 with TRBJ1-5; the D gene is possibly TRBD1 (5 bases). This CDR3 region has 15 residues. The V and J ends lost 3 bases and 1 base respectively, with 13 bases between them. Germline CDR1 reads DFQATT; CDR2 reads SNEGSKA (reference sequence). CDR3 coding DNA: TGCAGTGCTAGGGGGGGACGAGGGAGCAATCAGCCCCAGCATTTT. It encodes CSARGGRGSNQPQHF.

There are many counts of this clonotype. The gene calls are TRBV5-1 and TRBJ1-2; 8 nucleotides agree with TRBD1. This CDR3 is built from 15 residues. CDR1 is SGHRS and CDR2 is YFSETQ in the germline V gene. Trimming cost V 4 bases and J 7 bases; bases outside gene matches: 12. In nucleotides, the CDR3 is TGCGCCAGCAGCCCGGCGGGCAGGGGGCCGGGTGGCTACACCTTC. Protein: CASSPAGRGPGGYTF.

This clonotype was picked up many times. The CDR3 region has the DNA TGCGCCAGCAGCTTCCGGGGACACTCCTCCTACGAGCAGTACTTC. This encodes CASSFRGHSSYEQYF. The rearrangement links TRBV5-1 to TRBJ2-7; a weak D match, TRBD1 (6 bases). Germline V CDR1 and CDR2: SGHRS, YFSETQ. The CDR3 is made up of 15 amino acids. The V and J ends lost 2 bases and 0 bases respectively, with 12 bases between them.

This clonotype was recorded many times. In DNA, the CDR3 is TGTGCCAGTAGTATTTGGTCTATTTCAGGGTATAGCAATCAGCCCCAGCATTTT. Residues: CASSIWSISGYSNQPQHF. The chain links TRBV19 to TRBJ1-5; tentative D call: TRBD1 (5 bases). Germline values: CDR1 LNHDA, CDR2 SQIVND (reference sequence). CDR3 size: 18 residues. The ends were cut back, 3 bases at V and 0 bases at J, with 18 bases in the middle. Supplemented by reference TRBV19 and TRBJ1-5, the full variable domain reads DGGITQSPKYLFRKEGQNVTLSCEQNLNHDAMYWYRQDPGQGLRLIYYSQIVNDFQKGDIAEGYSVSREKKESFPLTVTSAQKNPTAFYLCASSIWSISGYSNQPQHFGDGTRLSIL.

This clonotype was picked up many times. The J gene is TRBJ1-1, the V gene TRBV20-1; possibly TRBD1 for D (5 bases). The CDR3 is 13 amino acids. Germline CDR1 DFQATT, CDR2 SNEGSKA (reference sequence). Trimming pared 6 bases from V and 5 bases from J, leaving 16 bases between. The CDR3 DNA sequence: TGCAGTGCCCCTCGGGGGATTAAAACTGAAGCTTTCTTT. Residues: CSAPRGIKTEAFF.

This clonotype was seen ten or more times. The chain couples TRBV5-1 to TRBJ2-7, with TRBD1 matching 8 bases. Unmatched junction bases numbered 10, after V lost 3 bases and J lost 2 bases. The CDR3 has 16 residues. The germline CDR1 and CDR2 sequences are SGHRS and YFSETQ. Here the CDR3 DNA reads TGCGCCAGCAGCTGGGGCGCGACAGGGGTTCCCTACGAGCAGTACTTC. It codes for CASSWGATGVPYEQYF.

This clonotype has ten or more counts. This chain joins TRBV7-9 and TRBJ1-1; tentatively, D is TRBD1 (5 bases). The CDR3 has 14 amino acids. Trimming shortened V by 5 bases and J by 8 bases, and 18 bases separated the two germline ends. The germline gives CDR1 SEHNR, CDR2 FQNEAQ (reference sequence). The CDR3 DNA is TGTGCCAGCAGCCGAACCGGGACCGCAATCGAAGCTTTCTTT. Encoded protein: CASSRTGTAIEAFF.

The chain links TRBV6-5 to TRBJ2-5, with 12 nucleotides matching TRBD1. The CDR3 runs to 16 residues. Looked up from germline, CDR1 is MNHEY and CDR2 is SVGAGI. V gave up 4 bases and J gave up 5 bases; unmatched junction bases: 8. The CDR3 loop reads CASSSPGTGGRETQYF. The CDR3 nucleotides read TGTGCCAGCAGTTCTCCCGGGACAGGGGGCCGGGAGACCCAGTACTTC.

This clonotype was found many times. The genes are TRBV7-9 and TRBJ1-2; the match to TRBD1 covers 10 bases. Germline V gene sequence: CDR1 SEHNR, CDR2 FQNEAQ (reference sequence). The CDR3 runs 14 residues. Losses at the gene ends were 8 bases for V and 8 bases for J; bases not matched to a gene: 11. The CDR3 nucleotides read TGTGCCAGCGCCGAACTCGGGACAGGGGAAGGCTACACCTTC. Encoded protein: CASAELGTGEGYTF.

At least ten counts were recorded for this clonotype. The CDR3 here is CASSVGGDSLYEQYF. The CDR3, as DNA: TGTGCCAGCAGCGTAGGGGGGGACAGCCTCTACGAGCAGTACTTC. V is TRBV9 and J is TRBJ2-7; D may be TRBD1 (7 bases). Germline V gives CDR1 SGDLS, CDR2 YYNGEE. V was trimmed by 0 bases and J by 3 bases, leaving 13 bases between them. The CDR3 sequence is 15 residues long.

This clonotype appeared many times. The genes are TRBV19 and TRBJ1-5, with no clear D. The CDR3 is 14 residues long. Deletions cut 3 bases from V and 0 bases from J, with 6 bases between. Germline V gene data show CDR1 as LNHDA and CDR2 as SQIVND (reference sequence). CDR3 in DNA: TGTGCCAGTAGTATGCAGGATAGCAATCAGCCCCAGCATTTT. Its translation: CASSMQDSNQPQHF.

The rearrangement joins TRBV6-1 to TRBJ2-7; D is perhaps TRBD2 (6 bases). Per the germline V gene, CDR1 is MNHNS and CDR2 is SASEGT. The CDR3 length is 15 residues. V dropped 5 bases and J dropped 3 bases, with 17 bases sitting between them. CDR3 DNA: TGTGCCAGCAGTCTAGTGGGGGGTAATCTCTACGAGCAGTACTTC. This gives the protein CASSLVGGNLYEQYF.

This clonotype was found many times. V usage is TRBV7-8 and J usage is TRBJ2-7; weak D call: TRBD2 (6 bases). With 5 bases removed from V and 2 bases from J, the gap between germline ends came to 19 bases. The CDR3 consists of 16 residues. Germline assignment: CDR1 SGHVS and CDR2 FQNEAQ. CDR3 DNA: TGTGCCAGCAGCCCCCGGGACTCTCAATCCCCCTACGAGCAGTACTTC. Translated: CASSPRDSQSPYEQYF.

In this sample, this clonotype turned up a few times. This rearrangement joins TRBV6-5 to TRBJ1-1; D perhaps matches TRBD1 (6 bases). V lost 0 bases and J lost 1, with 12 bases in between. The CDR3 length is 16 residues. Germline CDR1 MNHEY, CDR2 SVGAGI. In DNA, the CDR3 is TGTGCCAGCAGTTACTCGCTCAACAGGGCGAACACTGAAGCTTTCTTT. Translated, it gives CASSYSLNRANTEAFF.

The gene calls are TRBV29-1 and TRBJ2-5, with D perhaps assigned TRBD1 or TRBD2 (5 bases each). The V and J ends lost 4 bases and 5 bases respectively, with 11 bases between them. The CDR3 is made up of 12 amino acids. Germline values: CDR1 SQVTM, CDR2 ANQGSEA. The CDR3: CSVGGGAETQYF. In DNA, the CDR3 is TGCAGCGTTGGTGGGGGTGCCGAGACCCAGTACTTC.

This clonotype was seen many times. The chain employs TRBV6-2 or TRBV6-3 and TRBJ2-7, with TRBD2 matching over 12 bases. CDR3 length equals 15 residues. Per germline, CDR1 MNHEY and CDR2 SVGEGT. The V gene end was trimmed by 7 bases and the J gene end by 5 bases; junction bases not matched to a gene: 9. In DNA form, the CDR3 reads TGTGCCAGCACCCGACTAGCGGGAGAGCCCCACGAGCAGTACTTC. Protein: CASTRLAGEPHEQYF.

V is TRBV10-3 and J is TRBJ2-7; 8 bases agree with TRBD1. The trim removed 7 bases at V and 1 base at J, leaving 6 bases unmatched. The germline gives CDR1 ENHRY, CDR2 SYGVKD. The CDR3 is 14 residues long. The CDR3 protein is CAITQGQGSYEQYF. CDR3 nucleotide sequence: TGTGCCATCACTCAAGGACAGGGTTCCTACGAGCAGTACTTC.

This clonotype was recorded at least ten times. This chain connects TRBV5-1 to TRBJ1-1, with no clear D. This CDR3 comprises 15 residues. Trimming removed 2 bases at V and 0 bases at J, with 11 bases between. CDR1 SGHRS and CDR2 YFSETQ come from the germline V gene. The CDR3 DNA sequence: TGCGCCAGCAGCTTTAATAAGGGAGTGAACACTGAAGCTTTCTTT. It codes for CASSFNKGVNTEAFF.

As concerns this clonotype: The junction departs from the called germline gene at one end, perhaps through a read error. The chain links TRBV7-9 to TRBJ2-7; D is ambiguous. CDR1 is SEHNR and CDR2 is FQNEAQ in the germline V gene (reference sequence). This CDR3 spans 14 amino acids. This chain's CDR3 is CASSLVGAPYGQYF. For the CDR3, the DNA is TGTGCCAGCAGCTTAGTCGGTGCCCCCTACGGGCAGTACTTC.

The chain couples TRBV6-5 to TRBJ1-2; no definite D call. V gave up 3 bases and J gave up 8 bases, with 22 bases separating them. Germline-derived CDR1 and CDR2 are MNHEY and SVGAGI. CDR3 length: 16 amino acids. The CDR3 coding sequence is TGTGCCAGCAGTTATTTTGCTGGGTCCTCCCGAGGAGGCTACACCTTC. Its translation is CASSYFAGSSRGGYTF.